This T cell receptor beta chain was identified in a study of radiation and T cells in renal cell carcinoma. Only in-frame clones appear in the TCRdb table, and some are missing; sequencing was by immunoSEQ multiplex PCR. The sample has 140,000 to 150,000 clones, around 90% seen once; the top ten hold 4.1%. Time point defined: baseline pretreatment blood. Treatment described: 15 Gy SBRT to primary tumor, nephrectomy 4 weeks later. CDR3 length equals 14 residues. Trimming took off 8 bases at V and 3 bases at J, with 17 bases between the two ends. The germline gives CDR1 SNHLY, CDR2 FYNNEI. The origin of this receptor is a woman aged 70-85 years with renal cell carcinoma. J is TRBJ2-7 and V is TRBV2; no definite D call. Sequenced here: blood, sampled from a patient whose treatment included radiotherapy and nephrectomy. Written as DNA, the CDR3 is TGTGCCAGCCTGGTTGACAAGTGGAGCTACGAGCAGTACTTC. This gives the protein CASLVDKWSYEQYF.